The sequence of this TCR beta chain was determined in a study of T cell clones after liver transplantation. V lost 2 bases and J lost 0, with 10 bases in between. CDR1 and CDR2 (germline): SGHRS, YFSETQ. This CDR3 is 15 amino acids long. Data came from immunoSEQ multiplex PCR; TCRdb stores just in-frame clones and leaves some out. The sample contains tens of thousands of clones, 70% of which appear only once. The sequence was collected from a human patient who received a liver transplant. Some T cells may be the graft donor's. The source material was CD4+ T cells from blood, sampled at the approximately 15-month timepoint. The rearrangement uses TRBV5-1 and TRBJ2-3; no definite D call. CDR3 in amino acids: CASSFGHLSTDTQYF. In DNA form, the CDR3 reads TGCGCCAGCAGCTTCGGCCATTTGAGCACAGATACGCAGTATTTT.